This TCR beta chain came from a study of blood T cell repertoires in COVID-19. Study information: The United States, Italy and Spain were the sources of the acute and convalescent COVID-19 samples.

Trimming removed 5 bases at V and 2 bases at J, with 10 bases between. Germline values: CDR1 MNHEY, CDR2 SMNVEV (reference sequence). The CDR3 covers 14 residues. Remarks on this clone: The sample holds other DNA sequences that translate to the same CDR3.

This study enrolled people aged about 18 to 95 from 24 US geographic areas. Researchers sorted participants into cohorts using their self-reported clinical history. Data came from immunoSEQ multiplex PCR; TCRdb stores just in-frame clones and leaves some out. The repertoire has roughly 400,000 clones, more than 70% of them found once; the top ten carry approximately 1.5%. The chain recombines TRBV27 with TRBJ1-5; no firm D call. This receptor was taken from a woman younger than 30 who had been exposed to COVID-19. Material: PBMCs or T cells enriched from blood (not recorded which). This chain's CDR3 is CASSPYSGNQPQHF. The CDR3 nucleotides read TGTGCCAGCAGTCCCTACTCGGGCAATCAGCCCCAGCATTTT.